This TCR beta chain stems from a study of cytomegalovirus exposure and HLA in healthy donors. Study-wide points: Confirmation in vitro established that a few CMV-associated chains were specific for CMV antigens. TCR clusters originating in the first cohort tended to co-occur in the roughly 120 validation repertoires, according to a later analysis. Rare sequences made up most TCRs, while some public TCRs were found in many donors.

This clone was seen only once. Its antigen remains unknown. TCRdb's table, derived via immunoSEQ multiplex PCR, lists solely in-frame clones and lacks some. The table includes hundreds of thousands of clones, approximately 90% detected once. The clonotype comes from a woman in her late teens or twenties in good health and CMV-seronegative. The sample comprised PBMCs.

The CDR3 DNA follows: TGTGCCAGCAGCAGCTGGGGGTCCAGCGGGATTAATACGCAGTATTTT. Residues: CASSSWGSSGINTQYF. The chain uses TRBV27 and TRBJ2-3; 7 bases map to TRBD2. The germline V gene has CDR1 MNHEY and CDR2 SMNVEV (reference sequence). The ends lost 6 bases at V and 7 bases at J; junction bases unmatched: 16. The CDR3 extends over 16 amino acids.